The 10 T cell receptor beta chains below all came from one sample that was sequenced in a study of blood T cell repertoires in COVID-19. This table comes from immunoSEQ multiplex PCR, and its TCRdb copy is limited to in-frame clones, with some not included. Here the sample spans approximately 90,000 clones, 70% to 85% being singletons. Specimen: peripheral blood. The receptors were gathered from a man aged 55 to 69 with acute or convalescent COVID-19.

The rearrangement uses TRBV4-2 and TRBJ2-7, with 9 bases that match TRBD1. CDR1 is LGHNA and CDR2 is YNFKEQ in the germline V gene. Trimming at V came to 0 bases and at J to 2 bases, leaving 5 bases not matched to a gene. The CDR3 spans 16 residues. CDR3 amino acids: CASSQDLGTGPYEQYF. DNA for the CDR3: TGTGCCAGCAGCCAAGATTTAGGGACAGGGCCCTACGAGCAGTACTTC.

This clone was found once. Within the sample, other DNA sequences also encode this same CDR3. V is TRBV5-1 and J is TRBJ1-5; D may be TRBD1 (5 bases). The germline CDR1 and CDR2 sequences are SGHRS and YFSETQ. The CDR3 has 14 amino acids. With 4 bases removed from V and 3 bases from J, the gap between germline ends came to 11 bases. CDR3 sequence (DNA): TGCGCCAGCAGCCCTACAGGCTTCAATCAGCCCCAGCATTTT. Amino acid sequence: CASSPTGFNQPQHF.

The chain couples TRBV28 to TRBJ2-1; 9 bases are a match to TRBD2. Trimming removed 3 bases from V and 4 bases from J; junction bases left unmatched: 7. CDR3 length: 16 amino acids. Per germline, CDR1 MDHEN and CDR2 SYDVKM. CDR3: CASSLGSGGTYNEQFF. The CDR3 nucleotides read TGTGCCAGCAGTTTGGGGAGCGGGGGGACATACAATGAGCAGTTCTTC.

The rearrangement links TRBV7-2 to TRBJ1-6; D gene ambiguous. The CDR3 length is 13 residues. Trimming took 2 bases from V and 7 from J, leaving 6 bases between them. Germline lookup yields CDR1 SGHTA and CDR2 FQGNSA. The CDR3 region has the DNA TGTGCCAGCAGCTTAAAAAGCAATTCACCCCTCCACTTT. Its protein product is CASSLKSNSPLHF. The full variable domain, rest sourced from reference TRBV7-2 and TRBJ1-6, is GAGVSQSPSNKVTEKGKDVELRCDPISGHTALYWYRQSLGQGLEFLIYFQGNSAPDKSGLPSDRFSAERTGGSVSTLTIQRTQQEDSAVYLCASSLKSNSPLHFGNGTRLTVT.

The J gene is TRBJ2-1, the V gene TRBV7-9; a weak D match, TRBD1 (5 bases). Trimming removed 1 base from V and 1 base from J, with 5 bases in between. Germline V gene data show CDR1 as SEHNR and CDR2 as FQNEAQ (reference sequence). CDR3 size: 14 residues. CDR3 sequence: CASSLEGSYNEQFF. CDR3 coding DNA: TGTGCCAGCAGCTTAGAGGGGTCCTACAATGAGCAGTTCTTC.

The chain uses TRBV25-1 and TRBJ1-2, with TRBD1 as a possible D gene (5 bases). The CDR3 runs to 13 residues. Deletions cut 5 bases from V and 8 bases from J, with 15 bases between. Looked up from germline, CDR1 is MGHDK and CDR2 is SYGVNS. The CDR3 bases are TGTGCCAGCAGTCCGCGACAGCTAGGGGGCTACACCTTC. This codes for CASSPRQLGGYTF.

The chain carries TRBV5-1 and TRBJ2-2, with 8 bases identical to TRBD1. J lost 4 bases, V lost 3 bases, and 14 bases had no gene match. The CDR3 spans 18 residues. CDR1 is SGHRS and CDR2 is YFSETQ in the germline V gene. The chain's CDR3 is CASSSGYSQGAVTGELFF. CDR3 in DNA: TGCGCCAGCAGCTCGGGATATTCTCAGGGGGCGGTCACCGGGGAGCTGTTTTTT.

The rearrangement joins TRBV14 to TRBJ1-1, with D tentatively TRBD1 (5 bases). The CDR3 contains 14 residues. Germline V CDR1 and CDR2: SGHDN, FVKESK. The germline V and J ends were trimmed by 8 bases and 0 bases, with 13 bases remaining between them. The CDR3 loop reads CASRAGEMNTEAFF. The CDR3 bases are TGTGCCAGCCGGGCGGGGGAAATGAACACTGAAGCTTTCTTT.

The CDR3 coding sequence is TGTGCCAGCAGTGAAGGTTGGGGAGGGAAAGAGACCCAGTACTTC. Translated: CASSEGWGGKETQYF. This chain links TRBV25-1 with TRBJ2-5, with 7 bases lining up with TRBD2. From germline, CDR1 is MGHDK and CDR2 SYGVNS. The CDR3 spans 15 residues. V shed 2 bases and J 3 bases; nucleotides not matched to a gene: 6.

The genes are TRBV7-2 and TRBJ2-5; the match to TRBD1 covers 7 bases. The CDR3 length is 16 residues. The V and J ends lost 5 bases and 4 bases, in that order; junction bases with no gene match: 13. Germline values: CDR1 SGHTA, CDR2 FQGNSA. The CDR3 loop reads CASSEQSTGLLETQYF. The CDR3, as DNA: TGTGCCAGCAGCGAACAATCGACAGGGTTGCTAGAGACCCAGTACTTC.